The 18 T cell receptor beta chains below all came from one sample that was sequenced in a study of blood T cell repertoires in COVID-19. Sequenced by immunoSEQ multiplex PCR; TCRdb stores in-frame clones only, minus some. The sample holds around 110,000 clones, approximately 89% seen once. What was sequenced was peripheral blood. These receptors all come from a man aged 50-59 years with active or convalescent COVID-19.

V and J are TRBV19 and TRBJ2-1; TRBD1 might be the D (5 bases). Germline-derived CDR1 and CDR2 are LNHDA and SQIVND (reference sequence). Trimming left V 1 base short and J 2 bases short, with 9 bases between. The CDR3 extends over 15 amino acids. CDR3 sequence: CASSIAPGTYNEQFF. CDR3 nucleotides: TGTGCCAGTAGTATAGCTCCAGGGACCTACAATGAGCAGTTCTTC.

The rearrangement uses TRBV25-1 and TRBJ2-2; the match to TRBD2 covers 8 bases. Germline V gene data show CDR1 as MGHDK and CDR2 as SYGVNS. J was trimmed by 1 base and V by 3 bases; bases with no gene match: 7. This CDR3 contains 17 residues. CDR3 protein: CASSDSSSGLNTGELFF. In DNA, the CDR3 is TGTGCCAGCAGTGATTCGTCTAGCGGGTTGAACACCGGGGAGCTGTTTTTT.

The J gene is TRBJ2-2, the V gene TRBV6-1, with a tentative D call TRBD2 (5 bases). V was pared by 0 bases and J by 7 bases, with 15 bases between. From germline, CDR1 is MNHNS and CDR2 SASEGT. This CDR3 is 16 amino acids long. The DNA for the CDR3 is TGTGCCAGCAGTGAAGCGTTAGGACTCTTTGGCGGGGAGCTGTTTTTT. Its protein product is CASSEALGLFGGELFF.

The rearrangement joins TRBV7-2 to TRBJ2-2, with a tentative D call TRBD1 (6 bases). This CDR3 is 17 amino acids long. V lost 6 bases to trimming and J lost 1 base, with 18 bases between them. CDR1 is SGHTA, CDR2 FQGNSA, per germline. The CDR3 DNA is TGTGCCAGCAGGCAGAACCGGGACACCCGGAACACCGGGGAGCTGTTTTTT. Encoded protein: CASRQNRDTRNTGELFF.

This chain uses TRBV7-9 with TRBJ2-7, with 8 bases identical to TRBD1. This CDR3 spans 16 amino acids. With V trimmed by 7 bases and J by 5 bases, 16 bases remained unmatched. Germline CDR1 reads SEHNR; CDR2 reads FQNEAQ (reference sequence). The CDR3 loop reads CASTQPGTGSSHEQYF. The DNA for the CDR3 is TGTGCCAGCACCCAACCAGGGACAGGCAGTAGCCACGAGCAGTACTTC.

The V and J genes are TRBV5-4 and TRBJ2-7; 13 bases match TRBD2. Germline values: CDR1 SGHNT, CDR2 YYREEE (reference sequence). CDR3 length equals 18 residues. The J segment lost 2 bases and the V segment lost 0 bases, leaving 8 bases of the junction unmatched. CDR3 amino acids: CASSLGVGTSGDTYEQYF. The DNA for the CDR3 is TGTGCCAGCAGCTTGGGGGTGGGGACTAGCGGGGATACCTACGAGCAGTACTTC.

This clone was counted once. The chain recombines TRBV27 with TRBJ1-4; D is uncertain. V was shortened by 4 bases and J by 5 bases, with 8 bases between the two germline ends. Looked up from germline, CDR1 is MNHEY and CDR2 is SMNVEV (reference sequence). CDR3 size: 13 residues. The CDR3 DNA reads TGTGCCAGCAGTTACCGGGAAAATGAAAAACTGTTTTTT. Translating gives CASSYRENEKLFF.

The V and J genes are TRBV6-5 and TRBJ2-2, with D perhaps TRBD2 (7 bases). Germline-derived CDR1 and CDR2 are MNHEY and SVGAGI. Trimming took off 2 bases at V and 3 bases at J, with 10 bases between the two ends. This CDR3 is 15 amino acids long. The CDR3 spells CASSYGGGDTGELFF. CDR3 bases: TGTGCCAGCAGTTACGGGGGGGGCGACACCGGGGAGCTGTTTTTT.

The chain has TRBV2 and TRBJ2-7, with 7 nucleotides matching TRBD2. Unmatched junction bases numbered 9, after V lost 7 bases and J lost 6 bases. This CDR3 has 13 residues. Germline loops: CDR1 SNHLY, CDR2 FYNNEI. For the CDR3, the DNA is TGTGCCAGCACTTGGGCGGGAGCCGGCGAGCAGTACTTC. It translates to CASTWAGAGEQYF.

The J gene is TRBJ2-7, the V gene TRBV6-6, with 7 positions matching TRBD1. The CDR3 length is 12 residues. V lost 7 bases, J lost 4 bases, and 4 bases stayed unmatched. The germline gives CDR1 MNHNY, CDR2 SVGAGI (reference sequence). The CDR3 loop is CASTIQGYEQYF. In DNA, the CDR3 is TGTGCCAGCACCATACAGGGGTACGAGCAGTACTTC.

This chain joins TRBV12-3 or TRBV12-4 and TRBJ1-2, with D perhaps TRBD1 (6 bases). Deletions cut 8 bases from V and 4 bases from J, with 14 bases between. The CDR3 loop spans 13 amino acids. CDR3 loop: CASGEGGFYGYTF. CDR3 DNA sequence: TGTGCCAGCGGGGAGGGGGGGTTCTATGGCTACACCTTC.

The chain joins TRBV2 to TRBJ1-5; 7 bases map to TRBD1. The CDR3 is 14 amino acids. With V trimmed by 3 bases and J by 7 bases, 6 bases remained unmatched. From germline, CDR1 is SNHLY and CDR2 FYNNEI. CDR3 region: CASSERQGRQPQHF. CDR3 in DNA: TGTGCCAGCAGTGAGCGACAGGGCAGGCAGCCCCAGCATTTT.

About this clone: One end of the junction fails to match germline, which may point to a read error. The gene calls are TRBV7-9 and TRBJ2-5, with TRBD2 matching over 8 bases. The germline CDR1 and CDR2 sequences are SEHNR and FQNEAQ (reference sequence). The CDR3 is made up of 13 amino acids. CDR3 sequence: CASSLDWTSFTHF. The CDR3 DNA sequence: TGTGCCAGCAGCCTGGATTGGACTAGCTTTACGCACTTC.

The chain has TRBV5-1 and TRBJ2-4; 8 bases agree with TRBD1. The CDR3 sequence is 17 residues long. Looked up from germline, CDR1 is SGHRS and CDR2 is YFSETQ. Trimming took 4 bases from V and 2 from J; bases not matched to a gene: 11. CDR3 bases: TGCGCCAGCAGCGGGTGGACAGGGCTGGATTCCAAAAACATTCAGTACTTC. It is translated as CASSGWTGLDSKNIQYF. The complete variable domain, with remaining parts taken from reference TRBV5-1 and TRBJ2-4, reads KAGVTQTPRYLIKTRGQQVTLSCSPISGHRSVSWYQQTPGQGLQFLFEYFSETQRNKGNFPGRFSGRQFSNSRSEMNVSTLELGDSALYLCASSGWTGLDSKNIQYFGAGTRLSVL.

The V gene is TRBV5-1, the J gene TRBJ2-5; D gene uncertain. V was clipped by 0 bases and J by 5 bases, with 11 bases between them. The CDR3 extends over 14 amino acids. Germline V lookup: CDR1 SGHRS, CDR2 YFSETQ. The CDR3 nucleotides read TGCGCCAGCAGCTTGGAAGCTACGTCGGAGACCCAGTACTTC. It encodes CASSLEATSETQYF.

V is TRBV29-1 and J is TRBJ1-1; maybe TRBD1 (5 bases). The ends were cut back, 4 bases at V and 11 bases at J, with 17 bases in the middle. There are 12 residues in the CDR3. Germline V gives CDR1 SQVTM, CDR2 ANQGSEA. The CDR3 DNA is TGCAGCGTTGCGGAGGGGCCGGGTTCGGCTTTCTTT. Translating it yields CSVAEGPGSAFF.

V and J are TRBV2 and TRBJ2-1, with D perhaps TRBD2 (6 bases). The germline gives CDR1 SNHLY, CDR2 FYNNEI. V lost 4 bases, J lost 3 bases, and 16 bases lay in between. This CDR3 has 16 amino acids. CDR3 sequence: CASSVLAFGSYNEQFF. For the CDR3, the DNA is TGTGCCAGCAGTGTCCTAGCGTTCGGTAGCTACAATGAGCAGTTCTTC.

The chain links TRBV19 to TRBJ1-5, with 8 bases aligning to TRBD1. The germline V gene encodes CDR1 LNHDA and CDR2 SQIVND (reference sequence). V lost 7 bases, J lost 5 bases, and 10 bases stayed unmatched. CDR3 length: 15 amino acids. CDR3 DNA sequence: TGTGCCAGTACTCTCGGACAGGGCGCCGATCAGCCCCAGCATTTT. It codes for CASTLGQGADQPQHF.